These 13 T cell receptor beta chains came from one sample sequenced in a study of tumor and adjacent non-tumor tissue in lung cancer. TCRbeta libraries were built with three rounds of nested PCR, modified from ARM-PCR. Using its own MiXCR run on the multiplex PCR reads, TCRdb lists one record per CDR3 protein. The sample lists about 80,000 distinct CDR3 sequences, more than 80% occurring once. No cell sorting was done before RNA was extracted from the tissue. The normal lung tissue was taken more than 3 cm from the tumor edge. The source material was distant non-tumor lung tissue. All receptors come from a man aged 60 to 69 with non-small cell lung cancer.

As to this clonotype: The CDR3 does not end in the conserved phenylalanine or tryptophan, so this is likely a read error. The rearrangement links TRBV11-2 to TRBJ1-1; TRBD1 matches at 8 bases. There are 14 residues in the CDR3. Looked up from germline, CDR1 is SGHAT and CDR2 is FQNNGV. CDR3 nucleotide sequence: TGTGCCGGCAGATGGACAGGGCTGAACACTGAAGCTTTCTAT. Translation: CAGRWTGLNTEAFY.

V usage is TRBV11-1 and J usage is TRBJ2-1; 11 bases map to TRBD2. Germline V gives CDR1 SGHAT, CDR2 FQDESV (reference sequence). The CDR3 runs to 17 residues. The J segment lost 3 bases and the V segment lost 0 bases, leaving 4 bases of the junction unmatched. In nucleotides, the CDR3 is TGTGCCAGCAGCTTAGCTCGGCTAGCGGGAGGCTACAATGAGCAGTTCTTC. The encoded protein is CASSLARLAGGYNEQFF.

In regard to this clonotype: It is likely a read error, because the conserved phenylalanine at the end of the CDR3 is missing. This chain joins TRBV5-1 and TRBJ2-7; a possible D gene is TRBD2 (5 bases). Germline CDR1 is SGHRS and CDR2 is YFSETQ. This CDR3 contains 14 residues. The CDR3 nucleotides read TGCACCAGCAGCTTGGAGGAGCAGTACTACGAGCAGTACTCC. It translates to CTSSLEEQYYEQYS.

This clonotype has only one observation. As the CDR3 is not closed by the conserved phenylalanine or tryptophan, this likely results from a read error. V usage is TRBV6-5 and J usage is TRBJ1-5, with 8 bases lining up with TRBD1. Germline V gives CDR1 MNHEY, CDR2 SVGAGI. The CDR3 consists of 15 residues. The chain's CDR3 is CASGYNGQGSQPQHL. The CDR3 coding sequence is TGTGCCAGCGGTTACAATGGACAGGGTAGTCAGCCCCAGCATCTT.

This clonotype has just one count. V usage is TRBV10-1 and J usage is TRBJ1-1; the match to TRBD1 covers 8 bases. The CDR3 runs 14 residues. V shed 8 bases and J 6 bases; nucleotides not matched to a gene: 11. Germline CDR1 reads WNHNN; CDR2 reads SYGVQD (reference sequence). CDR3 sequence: CASGHQGAGSEAFF. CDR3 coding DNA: TGCGCCAGCGGTCACCAGGGGGCCGGCTCTGAAGCTTTCTTT.

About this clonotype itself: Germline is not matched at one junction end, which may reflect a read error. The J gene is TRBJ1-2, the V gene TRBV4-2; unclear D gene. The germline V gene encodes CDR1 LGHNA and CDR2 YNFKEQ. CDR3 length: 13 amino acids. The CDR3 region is CASSQGRGYGYTF. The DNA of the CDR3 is TGTGCCAGCAGCCAAGGGAGAGGTTATGGTTACACCTTC.

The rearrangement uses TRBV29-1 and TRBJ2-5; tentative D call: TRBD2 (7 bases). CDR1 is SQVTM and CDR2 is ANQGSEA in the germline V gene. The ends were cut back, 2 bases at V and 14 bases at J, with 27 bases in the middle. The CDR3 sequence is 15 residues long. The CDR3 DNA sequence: TGCAGCGTTGAAAATCGGGACACGGGGGGAGAGACCGACTACTTC. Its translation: CSVENRDTGGETDYF.

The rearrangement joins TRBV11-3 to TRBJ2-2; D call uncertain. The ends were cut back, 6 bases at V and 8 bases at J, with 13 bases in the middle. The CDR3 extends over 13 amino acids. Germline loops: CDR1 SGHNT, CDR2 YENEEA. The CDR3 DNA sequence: TGTGCCAGCAGATCCGACTTTCGTGGGGAGCTGTTTTTT. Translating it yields CASRSDFRGELFF.

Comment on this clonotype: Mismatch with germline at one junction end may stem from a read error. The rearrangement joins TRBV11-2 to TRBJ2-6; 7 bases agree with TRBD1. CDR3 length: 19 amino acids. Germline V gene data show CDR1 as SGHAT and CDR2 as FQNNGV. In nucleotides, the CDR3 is TGTTCCAGCAGCTTATTTCCAAAGGACAGGCCCTCTGGGGCCAACGTCCTGATTTTC. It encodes CSSSLFPKDRPSGANVLIF.

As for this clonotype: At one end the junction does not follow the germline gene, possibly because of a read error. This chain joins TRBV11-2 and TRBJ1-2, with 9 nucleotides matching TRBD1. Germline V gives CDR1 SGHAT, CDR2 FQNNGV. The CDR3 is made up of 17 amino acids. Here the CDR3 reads CTSSPAAGQGFNYGYTF. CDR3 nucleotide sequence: TGTACCAGCAGTCCCGCGGCGGGACAGGGCTTCAACTATGGCTACACCTTC.

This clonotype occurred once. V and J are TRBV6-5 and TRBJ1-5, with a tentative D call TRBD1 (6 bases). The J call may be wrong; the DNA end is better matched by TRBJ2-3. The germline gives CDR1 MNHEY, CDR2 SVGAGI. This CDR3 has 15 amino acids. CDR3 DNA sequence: TGTGCCAGCAGTTACCTACAGGGAAACAATCAACCCCAGTATTTT. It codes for CASSYLQGNNQPQYF.

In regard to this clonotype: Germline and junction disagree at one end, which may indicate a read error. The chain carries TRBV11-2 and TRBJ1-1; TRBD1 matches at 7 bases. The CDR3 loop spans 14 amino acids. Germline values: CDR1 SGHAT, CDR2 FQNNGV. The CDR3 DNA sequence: TGTGCCAACAGCTTGACAGGGAGAGGCACTGAAACTTTCTTT. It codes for CANSLTGRGTETFF.

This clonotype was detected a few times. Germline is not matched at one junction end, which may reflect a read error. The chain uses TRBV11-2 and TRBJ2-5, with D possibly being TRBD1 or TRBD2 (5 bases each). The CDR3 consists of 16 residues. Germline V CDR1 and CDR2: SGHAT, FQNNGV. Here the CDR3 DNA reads TGTGCCAGCAGCTCAACACTGGGGGAGCCAAAGGAGACCCAGTATTTC. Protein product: CASSSTLGEPKETQYF.